This paragraph covers one T cell receptor beta chain sequence. What it recognizes is unknown. Trimming at V came to 6 bases and at J to 9 bases, leaving 8 bases not matched to a gene. This CDR3 is built from 15 residues. The V gene's germline CDR1 is MNHNS and CDR2 SASEGT. Sequencing was performed with immunoSEQ multiplex PCR; in TCRdb, only in-frame clones are kept and a portion is missing. The table shows some 64,000 clones, with 87% occurring only once. These data belong to a study of lymphopenia after photon versus proton radiotherapy. Findings of the study overall: Authors raise, but do not show, better survival with proton therapy. Larger post-nadir TCR diversity loss correlated inversely with survival in deceased patients. Relative stability marked proton patients; photon patients lost diversity and naive cells. Post-nadir diversity loss with photons came from oligoclonal expansion, particularly CD8+ Temra cells.

The source is an elderly man with esophageal cancer. The starting material was peripheral blood, obtained from a patient treated with proton-based radiotherapy. The rearrangement joins TRBV6-1 to TRBJ2-1, with 13 bases that match TRBD2. The DNA of the CDR3 is TGTGCCAGCAGCCAACTAGCGGGAGGGCTCGGTGAGCAGTTCTTC. Translating gives CASSQLAGGLGEQFF.